The 21 T cell receptor beta chains given below trace back to one sample, sequenced in a study of T cell changes during pregnancy in multiple sclerosis. This table comes from immunoSEQ multiplex PCR, and its TCRdb copy is limited to in-frame clones, with some not included. The sample carries about 13,000 clones, 75% to 90% recorded once. Sequencing used CD8+ T cells from peripheral blood mononuclear cells, obtained after pregnancy. These receptors originate from a female donor in good health, enrolled as a control in a pregnancy study.

The chain combines TRBV27 with TRBJ2-7, with no clear D. Trimming removed 4 bases at V and 3 bases at J, with 10 bases between. Germline loops: CDR1 MNHEY, CDR2 SMNVEV (reference sequence). The CDR3 extends over 13 amino acids. This CDR3 reads CASSSGSYYEQYF. Here the CDR3 DNA reads TGTGCCAGCAGTTCCGGGTCGTACTACGAGCAGTACTTC.

The chain uses TRBV11-2 and TRBJ1-4; TRBD1 agrees at 9 bases. V lost 5 bases to trimming and J lost 7 bases; unmatched junction nucleotides: 2. CDR3 size: 13 residues. In germline, CDR1 is SGHAT, CDR2 FQNNGV. CDR3 nucleotides: TGTGCCAGCAGCGGACAGGGGCGTGAAAAACTGTTTTTT. Translated: CASSGQGREKLFF.

The rearrangement links TRBV7-8 to TRBJ2-7, with D unclear. The V gene's germline CDR1 is SGHVS and CDR2 FQNEAQ. The CDR3 totals 13 residues. Trimming cost V 0 bases and J 4 bases, with 7 bases left between them. CDR3 sequence (DNA): TGTGCCAGCAGCTTAGCACCTGAGTACGAGCAGTACTTC. Protein sequence: CASSLAPEYEQYF.

This chain joins TRBV7-8 and TRBJ2-7; 10 nucleotides agree with TRBD1. The CDR3 sequence is 17 residues long. Germline loops: CDR1 SGHVS, CDR2 FQNEAQ. The V and J ends lost 0 bases and 1 base, in that order; junction bases with no gene match: 6. CDR3 in amino acids: CASSLAWGDRGSYEQYF. CDR3 in DNA: TGTGCCAGCAGCTTAGCGTGGGGGGACAGGGGTTCCTACGAGCAGTACTTC.

This clone was counted between two and nine times. The chain has TRBV6-1 and TRBJ1-4; perhaps TRBD1 as D (6 bases). Trimming left V 7 bases short and J 5 bases short, with 17 bases between. The CDR3 covers 15 residues. Germline lookup yields CDR1 MNHNS and CDR2 SASEGT. The CDR3 is CASNSLGGTNEKLFF. CDR3 nucleotides: TGTGCCAGCAATTCGTTAGGGGGTACAAATGAAAAACTGTTTTTT.

The chain employs TRBV7-8 and TRBJ1-5; no clear D gene. The CDR3 sequence is 13 residues long. Looked up from germline, CDR1 is SGHVS and CDR2 is FQNEAQ. Trimming cost V 1 base and J 6 bases, with 7 bases left between them. The DNA for the CDR3 is TGTGCCAGCAGCTTAGGGGTAGCTCAGCCCCAGCATTTT. Translated: CASSLGVAQPQHF.

This chain links TRBV5-6 with TRBJ2-3; 12 bases are a match to TRBD2. CDR1 is SGHDT and CDR2 is YYEEEE in the germline V gene. The V and J ends lost 1 base and 2 bases, in that order; junction bases with no gene match: 5. The CDR3 is 17 amino acids. CDR3 amino acids: CASSLYPSGRATDTQYF. For the CDR3, the DNA is TGTGCCAGCAGCTTGTATCCTAGCGGGAGGGCCACAGATACGCAGTATTTT.

The chain joins TRBV29-1 to TRBJ2-3, with a weak D call TRBD2 (6 bases). V gave up 8 bases and J gave up 0 bases, with 12 bases separating them. CDR1 and CDR2 from the germline V gene are SQVTM and ANQGSEA. The length of the CDR3 is 13 residues. CDR3 in DNA: TGCAGCATAGACGGGGGTAGCACAGATACGCAGTATTTT. Translation: CSIDGGSTDTQYF.

As regards this clone: Sequence at one end of the junction differs from germline and may be a read error. This chain connects TRBV28 to TRBJ2-7; perhaps TRBD1 as D (6 bases). The CDR3 is 9 residues long. Germline CDR1 and CDR2: MDHEN and SYDVKM. CDR3 region: CASSRTETF. CDR3 nucleotide sequence: TGTGCCAGCAGTCGGACAGAAACATTC.

This clone was counted once. The chain has TRBV4-1 and TRBJ2-7, with 11 nucleotides matching TRBD1. The CDR3 extends over 13 amino acids. Germline V lookup: CDR1 MGHRA, CDR2 YSYEKL. Losses at the gene ends were 3 bases for V and 6 bases for J; bases not matched to a gene: 1. The CDR3 DNA is TGCGCCAGCAGCCAGGGACAGGGGGGCGAGCAGTACTTC. Residues: CASSQGQGGEQYF.

J is TRBJ2-7 and V is TRBV13; perhaps TRBD1 as D (7 bases). Between the trimmed V and J ends, which lost 6 bases and 3 bases, there was a span of 15 bases. CDR3 length: 14 residues. CDR1 is PRHDT and CDR2 is FYEKMQ in the germline V gene (reference sequence). For the CDR3, the DNA is TGTGCCAGCAGTGGGGCGGGACAGAGCTACGAGCAGTACTTC. Translating gives CASSGAGQSYEQYF.

The chain carries TRBV27 and TRBJ1-6, with D possibly matching TRBD1 (5 bases). Between the trimmed V and J ends, which lost 5 bases and 14 bases, there was a span of 13 bases. The CDR3 contains 12 residues. Germline lookup yields CDR1 MNHEY and CDR2 SMNVEV (reference sequence). CDR3 sequence (DNA): TGTGCCAGCAGTCAAGGGGATAGGACCCTCCACTTT. Translated, it gives CASSQGDRTLHF.

CDR3 sequence reads: CASRSRSTYEQYF. In DNA, the CDR3 is TGTGCCAGCAGATCCAGGTCCACCTACGAGCAGTACTTC. This chain connects TRBV6-6 to TRBJ2-7; unclear D gene. The germline CDR1 and CDR2 sequences are MNHNY and SVGAGI (reference sequence). The CDR3 loop spans 13 amino acids. Trimming took off 6 bases at V and 2 bases at J, with 11 bases between the two ends.

The chain combines TRBV5-5 with TRBJ1-2, with D unclear. The CDR3 loop spans 12 amino acids. With 1 base removed from V and 3 bases from J, the gap between germline ends came to 4 bases. Germline V gene data show CDR1 as SGHKS and CDR2 as YYEKEE (reference sequence). The CDR3 region has the DNA TGTGCCAGCAGCTTGACAGACTATGGCTACACCTTC. It codes for CASSLTDYGYTF.

CDR3 in DNA: TGTGCCAGCAGCTCAGGGTTAAATCAGCCCCAGCATTTT. Encoded protein: CASSSGLNQPQHF. The gene calls are TRBV5-6 and TRBJ1-5; D possibly corresponds to TRBD1 (5 bases). The CDR3 loop spans 13 amino acids. Germline lookup yields CDR1 SGHDT and CDR2 YYEEEE. V shed 3 bases and J shed 4 bases, with 8 bases lying between them.

The chain links TRBV7-6 to TRBJ2-5; tentatively, D is TRBD2 (7 bases). Trimming cost V 7 bases and J 2 bases, with 26 bases left between them. This CDR3 is built from 18 residues. Germline V gene lookup returns CDR1 SGHVS and CDR2 FNYEAQ. The CDR3 DNA follows: TGTGCCAGCACCGGAAGTGGACTAGGAGGGGGGGATCAAGAGACCCAGTACTTC. Protein: CASTGSGLGGGDQETQYF.

The chain recombines TRBV2 with TRBJ1-6; tentative D call: TRBD1 (6 bases). Germline V lookup: CDR1 SNHLY, CDR2 FYNNEI. Trimming stripped 6 bases from V and 7 bases from J, with 19 bases between. The CDR3 is 16 amino acids. CDR3 protein: CASSQPSPGHNSPLHF. The CDR3 nucleotides read TGTGCCAGCAGCCAACCCTCTCCGGGACACAATTCACCCCTCCACTTT.

The chain couples TRBV7-6 to TRBJ2-1, with 9 bases that match TRBD2. The CDR3 sequence is 16 residues long. CDR1 and CDR2 from the germline V gene are SGHVS and FNYEAQ. V lost 8 bases, J lost 7 bases, and 15 bases stayed unmatched. Here the CDR3 DNA reads TGTGCCAGCTGGCTTTTTGCGGGAGGGTCGGGTAATGAGCAGTTCTTC. Translated, it gives CASWLFAGGSGNEQFF.

CDR3 protein: CASSQGENYNEQFF. The DNA for the CDR3 is TGCGCCAGCAGCCAAGGGGAGAACTACAATGAGCAGTTCTTC. The chain has TRBV4-3 and TRBJ2-1, with a weak D call TRBD2 (5 bases). Per germline, CDR1 LGHNA and CDR2 YSLEER. This CDR3 is built from 14 residues. V lost 1 base to trimming and J lost 3 bases, with 7 bases between them.

The CDR3 nucleotides are TGTGCCAGCAGCGTTGGAGGACTAGGGAGTTACTACGAGCAGTACTTC. This gives the protein CASSVGGLGSYYEQYF. The V and J genes are TRBV9 and TRBJ2-7; 7 nucleotides line up with TRBD2. The CDR3 is made up of 16 amino acids. Looked up from germline, CDR1 is SGDLS and CDR2 is YYNGEE. V dropped 2 bases and J dropped 3; count of bases not matched to a gene: 11.

The gene calls are TRBV27 and TRBJ1-1; a possible D gene is TRBD1 (5 bases). Germline V gene lookup returns CDR1 MNHEY and CDR2 SMNVEV (reference sequence). The V end lost 6 bases, the J end lost 4 bases, and 15 bases lay between the germline ends. There are 14 residues in the CDR3. The DNA for the CDR3 is TGTGCCAGCAGCACCCTTCGCGGGGGCACTGAAGCTTTCTTT. Translation gives CASSTLRGGTEAFF.